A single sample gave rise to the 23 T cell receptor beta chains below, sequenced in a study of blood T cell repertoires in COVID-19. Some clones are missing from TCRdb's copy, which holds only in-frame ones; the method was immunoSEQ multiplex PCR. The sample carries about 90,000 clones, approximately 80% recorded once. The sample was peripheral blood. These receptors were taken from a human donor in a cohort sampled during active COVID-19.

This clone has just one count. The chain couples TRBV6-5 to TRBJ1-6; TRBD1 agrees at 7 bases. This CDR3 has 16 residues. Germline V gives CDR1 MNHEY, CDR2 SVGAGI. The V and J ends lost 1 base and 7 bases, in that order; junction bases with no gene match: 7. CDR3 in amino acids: CASSYYRGPKNSPLHF. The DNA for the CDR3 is TGTGCCAGCAGTTACTATAGGGGGCCCAAGAATTCACCCCTCCACTTT.

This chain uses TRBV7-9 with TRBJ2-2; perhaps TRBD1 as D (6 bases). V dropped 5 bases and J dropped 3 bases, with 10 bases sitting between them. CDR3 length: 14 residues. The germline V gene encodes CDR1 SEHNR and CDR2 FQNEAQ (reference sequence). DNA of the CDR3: TGTGCCAGCAGCCAGGGGACGGACACCGGGGAGCTGTTTTTT. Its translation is CASSQGTDTGELFF.

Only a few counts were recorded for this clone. DNA for the CDR3: TGTGCCAGCAGCCTCAGTGGGGGGGCTGGCACTGAAGCTTTCTTT. Amino acids: CASSLSGGAGTEAFF. This rearrangement joins TRBV7-3 to TRBJ1-1; possible D gene TRBD1, 6 bases. CDR1 is SGHTA and CDR2 is FQGTGA in the germline V gene. This CDR3 is 15 amino acids long. V dropped 5 bases and J dropped 4 bases, with 17 bases sitting between them.

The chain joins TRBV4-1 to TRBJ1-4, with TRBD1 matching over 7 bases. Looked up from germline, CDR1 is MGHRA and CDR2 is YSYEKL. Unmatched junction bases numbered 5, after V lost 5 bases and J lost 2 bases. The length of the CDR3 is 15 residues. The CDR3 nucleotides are TGCGCCAGCAGCAAAGGGACAGCCACTAATGAAAAACTGTTTTTT. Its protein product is CASSKGTATNEKLFF.

CDR3 nucleotide sequence: TGTGCCACCCGGAGGGCCAGCGGGCGGGGCGAGCAGTACTTC. It translates to CATRRASGRGEQYF. The rearrangement uses TRBV19 and TRBJ2-7; maybe TRBD2 (6 bases). V was pared by 10 bases and J by 6 bases, with 22 bases between. The germline gives CDR1 LNHDA, CDR2 SQIVND (reference sequence). The CDR3 has 14 residues. Looking up the rest from reference TRBV19 and TRBJ2-7 gives the full variable domain: DGGITQSPKYLFRKEGQNVTLSCEQNLNHDAMYWYRQDPGQGLRLIYYSQIVNDFQKGDIAEGYSVSREKKESFPLTVTSAQKNPTAFYLCATRRASGRGEQYFGPGTRLTVT.

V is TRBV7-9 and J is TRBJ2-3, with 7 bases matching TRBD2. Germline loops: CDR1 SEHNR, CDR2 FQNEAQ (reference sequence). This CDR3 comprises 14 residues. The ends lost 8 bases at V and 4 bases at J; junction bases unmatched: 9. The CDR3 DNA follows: TGTGCCAGCGCTTCGGGGGGTTTGGCAGATACGCAGTATTTT. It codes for CASASGGLADTQYF.

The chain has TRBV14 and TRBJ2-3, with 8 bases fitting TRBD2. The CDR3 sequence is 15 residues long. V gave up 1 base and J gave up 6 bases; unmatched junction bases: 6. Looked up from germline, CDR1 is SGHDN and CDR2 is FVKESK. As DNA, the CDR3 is TGTGCCAGCAGCCAAGGAGGAAAGCGGGGGGATACGCAGTATTTT. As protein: CASSQGGKRGDTQYF.

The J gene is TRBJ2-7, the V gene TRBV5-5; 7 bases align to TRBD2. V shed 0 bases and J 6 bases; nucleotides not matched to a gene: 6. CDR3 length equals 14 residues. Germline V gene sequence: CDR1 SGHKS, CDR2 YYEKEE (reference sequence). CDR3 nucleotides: TGTGCCAGCAGCTTGGCGGGGGGAATTGGCGAGCAGTACTTC. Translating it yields CASSLAGGIGEQYF.

The CDR3 coding sequence is TGCGCCAGCAGTGAGTCGAAGTTGGCCCACCAAGAGACCCAGTACTTC. Residues: CASSESKLAHQETQYF. The V gene is TRBV10-2, the J gene TRBJ2-5; no firm D call. The V gene's germline CDR1 is WSHSY and CDR2 SAAADI. V lost 0 bases, J lost 0 bases, and 11 bases lay in between. This CDR3 region has 16 residues.

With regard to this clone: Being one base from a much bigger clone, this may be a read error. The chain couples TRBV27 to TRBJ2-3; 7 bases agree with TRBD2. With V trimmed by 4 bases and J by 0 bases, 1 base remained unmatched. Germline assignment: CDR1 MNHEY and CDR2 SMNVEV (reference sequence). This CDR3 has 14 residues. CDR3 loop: CASSWGGSTDTQYF. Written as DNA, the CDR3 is TGTGCCAGCAGTTGGGGGGGGAGCACAGATACGCAGTATTTT.

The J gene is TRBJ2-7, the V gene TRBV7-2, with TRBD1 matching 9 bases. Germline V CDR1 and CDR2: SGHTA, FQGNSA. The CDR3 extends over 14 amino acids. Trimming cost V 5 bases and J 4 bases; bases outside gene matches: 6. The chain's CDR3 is CASSERTGDYEQYF. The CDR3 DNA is TGTGCCAGCAGCGAGCGGACAGGGGATTACGAGCAGTACTTC. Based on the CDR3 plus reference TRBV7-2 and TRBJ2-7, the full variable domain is GAGVSQSPSNKVTEKGKDVELRCDPISGHTALYWYRQSLGQGLEFLIYFQGNSAPDKSGLPSDRFSAERTGGSVSTLTIQRTQQEDSAVYLCASSERTGDYEQYFGPGTRLTVT.

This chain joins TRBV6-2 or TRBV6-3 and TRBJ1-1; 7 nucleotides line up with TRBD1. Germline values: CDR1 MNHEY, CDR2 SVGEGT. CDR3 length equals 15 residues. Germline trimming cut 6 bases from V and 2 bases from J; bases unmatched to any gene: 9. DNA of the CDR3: TGTGCCAGCAGCCGCCCGGGACAGCCAAACACTGAAGCTTTCTTT. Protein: CASSRPGQPNTEAFF.

In nucleotides, the CDR3 is TGTGCCAGCAGCCCAGACTACGCCTACAATGAGCAGTTCTTC. It codes for CASSPDYAYNEQFF. The V and J genes are TRBV7-2 and TRBJ2-1, with D perhaps TRBD2 (5 bases). CDR3 size: 14 residues. V was trimmed by 5 bases and J by 2 bases, leaving 10 bases between them. CDR1 is SGHTA, CDR2 FQGNSA, per germline.

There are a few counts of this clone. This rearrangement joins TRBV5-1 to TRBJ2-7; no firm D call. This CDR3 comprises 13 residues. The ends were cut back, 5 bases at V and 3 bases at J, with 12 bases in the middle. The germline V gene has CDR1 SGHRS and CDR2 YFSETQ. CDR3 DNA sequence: TGCGCCAGCAGGTTCGACACTGACTACGAGCAGTACTTC. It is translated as CASRFDTDYEQYF.

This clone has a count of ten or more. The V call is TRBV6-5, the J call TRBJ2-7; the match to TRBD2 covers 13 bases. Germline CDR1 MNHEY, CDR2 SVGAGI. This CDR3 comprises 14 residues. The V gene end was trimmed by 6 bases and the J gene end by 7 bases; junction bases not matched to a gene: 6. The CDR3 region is CASRAGTSGEEQYF. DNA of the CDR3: TGTGCCAGCAGGGCCGGGACTAGCGGGGAGGAGCAGTACTTC.

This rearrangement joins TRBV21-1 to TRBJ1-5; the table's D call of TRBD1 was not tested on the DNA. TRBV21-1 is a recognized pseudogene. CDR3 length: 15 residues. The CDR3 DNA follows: TGTGCCAGCAGCAAAGGCAGGGGGTCAAATCAGCCCCAGCATTTT. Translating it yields CASSKGRGSNQPQHF.

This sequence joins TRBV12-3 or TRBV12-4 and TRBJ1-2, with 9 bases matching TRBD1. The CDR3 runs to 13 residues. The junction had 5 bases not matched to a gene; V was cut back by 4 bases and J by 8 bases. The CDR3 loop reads CASSSGQGRGYTF. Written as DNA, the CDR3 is TGTGCCAGCAGTTCGGGACAGGGTAGGGGCTACACCTTC.

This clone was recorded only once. CDR3 region: CASSLNFGAPNTGELFF. The CDR3 DNA is TGTGCCAGCAGCTTGAACTTTGGGGCGCCGAACACCGGGGAGCTGTTTTTT. V is TRBV5-6 and J is TRBJ2-2; D perhaps matches TRBD1 (5 bases). Between the trimmed V and J ends, which lost 1 base and 0 bases, there was a span of 13 bases. Germline CDR1 SGHDT, CDR2 YYEEEE. There are 17 residues in the CDR3.

CDR3 coding DNA: TGCGCCAGCAGCAACGGGACAGGGGGTCAGGAGACCCAGTACTTC. Protein product: CASSNGTGGQETQYF. V is TRBV5-1 and J is TRBJ2-5; 11 positions match TRBD1. Trimming at V came to 4 bases and at J to 5 bases, leaving 7 bases not matched to a gene. The length of the CDR3 is 15 residues. Germline V CDR1 and CDR2: SGHRS, YFSETQ. Using reference TRBV5-1 and TRBJ2-5 for the parts outside the CDR3, the full variable domain is KAGVTQTPRYLIKTRGQQVTLSCSPISGHRSVSWYQQTPGQGLQFLFEYFSETQRNKGNFPGRFSGRQFSNSRSEMNVSTLELGDSALYLCASSNGTGGQETQYFGPGTRLLVL.

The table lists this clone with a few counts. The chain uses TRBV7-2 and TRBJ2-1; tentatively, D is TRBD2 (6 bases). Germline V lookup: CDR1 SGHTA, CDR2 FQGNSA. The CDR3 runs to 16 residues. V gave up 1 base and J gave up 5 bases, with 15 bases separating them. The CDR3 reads CASSLGSLAQNNEQFF. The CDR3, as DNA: TGTGCCAGCAGCTTAGGCTCACTAGCCCAGAACAATGAGCAGTTCTTC.

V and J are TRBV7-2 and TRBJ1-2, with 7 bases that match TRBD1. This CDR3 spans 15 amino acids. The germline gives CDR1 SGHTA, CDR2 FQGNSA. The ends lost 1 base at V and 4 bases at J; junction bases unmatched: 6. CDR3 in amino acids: CASSLVVTGTYGYTF. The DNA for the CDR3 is TGTGCCAGCAGCTTAGTTGTGACAGGGACCTATGGCTACACCTTC.

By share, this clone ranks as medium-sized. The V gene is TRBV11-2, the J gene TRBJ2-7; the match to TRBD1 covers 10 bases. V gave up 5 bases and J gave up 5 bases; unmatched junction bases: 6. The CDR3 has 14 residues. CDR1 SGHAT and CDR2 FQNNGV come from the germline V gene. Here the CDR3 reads CASSRTGGRNEQYF. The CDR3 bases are TGTGCCAGCAGCCGGACAGGGGGTCGAAACGAGCAGTACTTC.

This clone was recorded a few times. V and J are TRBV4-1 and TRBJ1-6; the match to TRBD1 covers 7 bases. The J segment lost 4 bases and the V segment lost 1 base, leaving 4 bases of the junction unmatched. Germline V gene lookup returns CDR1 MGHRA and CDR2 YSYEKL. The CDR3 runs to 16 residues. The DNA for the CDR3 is TGCGCCAGCAGCCAAGCTGGGACAGAGTATAATTCACCCCTCCACTTT. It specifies CASSQAGTEYNSPLHF.